The 2 T cell receptor beta chains presented below share a single source sample, sequenced in a study of cytomegalovirus exposure and HLA in healthy donors. The PCR was carried out with 60 Vbeta primers and 13 Jbeta primers. The assay was immunoSEQ multiplex PCR, and TCRdb's table has in-frame clones only and misses some. The sample shows about 82,000 clones, around 74% of them seen only once. Sequencing was done on a sample of PBMCs. These receptor sequences come from a woman in her forties or fifties in good health and CMV-seropositive.

V usage is TRBV18 and J usage is TRBJ2-2, with a weak D call TRBD2 (5 bases). V gave up 3 bases and J gave up 2 bases, with 13 bases separating them. CDR3 length: 16 amino acids. Germline loops: CDR1 KGHSH, CDR2 LQKENI. The CDR3 nucleotides are TGTGCCAGCTCACCGCAACTAGTCTCCAACACCGGGGAGCTGTTTTTT. Its protein product is CASSPQLVSNTGELFF.

This clone was recorded once. The chain links TRBV7-9 to TRBJ1-1; 7 nucleotides line up with TRBD1. CDR1 and CDR2 from the germline V gene are SEHNR and FQNEAQ (reference sequence). CDR3 length: 12 residues. J was trimmed by 8 bases and V by 5 bases; bases with no gene match: 5. The CDR3 region has the DNA TGTGCCAGCAGCCAGGGACAGACAGAAGCTTTCTTT. It specifies CASSQGQTEAFF.